The clone carrying this T cell receptor beta chain has just a few counts. The data were obtained in a study of T cells in Graves' hyperthyroidism and ophthalmopathy. TCR beta CDR3 regions were amplified from RNA transcripts. TCR CDR3 regions were first amplified by RT-PCR with HTBI primers. TCRdb re-called the multiplex PCR reads with MiXCR, one entry per CDR3 protein. The sample shows more than 550,000 distinct CDR3 sequences, roughly 20% of them seen only once. J was trimmed by 5 bases and V by 5 bases; bases with no gene match: 8. This CDR3 spans 15 amino acids. The J gene is TRBJ2-4, the V gene TRBV12-3 or TRBV12-4; 8 bases agree with TRBD1. The clonotype comes from a woman in her 50s with Graves' hyperthyroidism that later progressed to Graves' ophthalmopathy. Sequencing input: blood. The CDR3 is CASSRRGLKQNIQYF. The CDR3, as DNA: TGTGCCAGCAGTCGCAGGGGGCTAAAACAAAACATTCAGTACTTC.